This T cell receptor (beta chain) comes out of a study of beta chain features in type 1 diabetes. This clone was detected only a few times. Antigen unknown. V was pared by 5 bases and J by 9 bases, with 8 bases of the junction left unmatched. The CDR3 runs to 14 residues. Germline V gene data show CDR1 as SGHNT and CDR2 as YYREEE (reference sequence). Study conclusions and caveats: It was among patients, rather than healthy donors, that naive, central memory and Treg TCRB repertoires appeared more similar.

The isolated RNA, all of it, was reverse transcribed, so expressed TCRB transcripts were what got sequenced. Sequenced naive, central memory and regulatory T cell samples produced an average of roughly 3.5 million reads. The protocol was immunoSEQ multiplex PCR, while the TCRdb copy is restricted to in-frame clones and leaves out a portion. The repertoire holds about 290,000 clones, with roughly 8% as singletons. Sorted cells reached over 95% purity in every population. The chain carries TRBV5-4 and TRBJ2-1, with TRBD1 matching over 10 bases. The source is a woman aged 18-29 years in good health. Sample: central memory CD4+ T cells from blood. Written as DNA, the CDR3 is TGTGCCAGCAGACCACAGGACAGGGGGACTGAGCAGTTCTTC. Translating it yields CASRPQDRGTEQFF.